Sequencing of this TCR beta chain was carried out in a study of blood T cell repertoires in COVID-19. Looking at the study overall: The samples span acute and convalescent COVID-19 from the United States, Italy and Spain. PBMCs, B-cell-depleted T cells, or T cells provided the cDNA or gDNA that made up the material.

Sequencing was performed with immunoSEQ multiplex PCR; in TCRdb, only in-frame clones are kept and a portion is missing. Of over 90,000 clones in the sample, 84% were seen once. V gave up 2 bases and J gave up 0 bases, with 7 bases separating them. The length of the CDR3 is 13 residues. Looked up from germline, CDR1 is SQVTM and CDR2 is ANQGSEA. This sequence originates from a human donor in a cohort sampled during active or convalescent COVID-19. The sequenced sample was peripheral blood. V usage is TRBV29-1 and J usage is TRBJ1-2; D remains unclear. The chain's CDR3 is CSVERDTNYGYTF. The CDR3 coding sequence is TGCAGCGTTGAACGGGATACTAACTATGGCTACACCTTC.